The clone carrying this TCR beta chain was observed many times. The antigen is unknown. The CDR3 has 12 residues. Germline CDR1 GTSNPN, CDR2 SVGIG (reference sequence). V was trimmed by 6 bases and J by 1 base, leaving 9 bases between them. The data were taken from a study of T cells in Graves' hyperthyroidism and ophthalmopathy. About the research overall: Peripheral blood collection took place at initial diagnosis, before any treatment.

Amplified regions were TCR beta CDR3 sequences from RNA transcripts. HTBI primers were the set used in a first-round RT-PCR of the TCR CDR3. Each CDR3 protein is one row after TCRdb ran MiXCR on the multiplex PCR reads. Of nearly 600,000 distinct CDR3 sequences in the sample, 12% to 15% were seen once. Diagnostic decisions used clinical symptoms, serum thyroxine and TRAb, thyroid ultrasound and orbital computed tomography. Regarding the study as a whole: Most expanded thyroid clonotypes above 0.001 also appeared in blood.

Specimen: blood. The TCR originated in a woman aged 18-29 years with Graves' ophthalmopathy. The rearrangement links TRBV30 to TRBJ1-1; D call uncertain. CDR3 sequence (DNA): TGTGCCTGTTTAACAGCGAACACTGAAGCTTTCTTT. Translating gives CACLTANTEAFF. Filled out from reference TRBV30 and TRBJ1-1, the complete variable domain reads SQTIHQWPATLVQPVGSPLSLECTVEGTSNPNLYWYRQAAGRGLQLLFYSVGIGQISSEVPQNLSASRPQDRQFILSSKKLLLSDSGFYLCACLTANTEAFFGQGTRLTVV.